These 3 T cell receptor beta chains were sequenced from one sample in a study of cytomegalovirus exposure and HLA in healthy donors. In the PCR, 60 Vbeta and 13 Jbeta primers were used. The method was immunoSEQ multiplex PCR; TCRdb's version includes in-frame clones alone and lacks a portion of them. The sample includes 100,000 to 150,000 clones. Material: PBMCs. The receptors were sampled from a woman aged 40 to 50 in good health and CMV-seropositive.

About this clone itself: The identical CDR3 is also encoded by other nucleotide sequences in the sample. This chain connects TRBV6-1 to TRBJ2-6, with D uncertain. Between the trimmed V and J ends, which lost 2 bases and 4 bases, there was a span of 6 bases. The CDR3 loop spans 14 amino acids. Germline CDR1 reads MNHNS; CDR2 reads SASEGT. The CDR3 protein is CASSELTGANVLTF. DNA of the CDR3: TGTGCCAGCAGTGAACTTACAGGGGCCAACGTCCTGACTTTC.

The CDR3: CASSLGQSSTIYF. The CDR3 DNA is TGTGCCAGCAGCCTTGGACAGTCAAGCACCATATATTTT. The V call is TRBV7-2, the J call TRBJ1-3; weak D call: TRBD1 (6 bases). Trimming shortened V by 5 bases and J by 9 bases, and 14 bases separated the two germline ends. The CDR3 contains 13 residues. Germline CDR1 reads SGHTA; CDR2 reads FQGNSA.

This chain joins TRBV28 and TRBJ2-2, with a possible D match to TRBD1 (5 bases). CDR1 MDHEN and CDR2 SYDVKM come from the germline V gene. This CDR3 is built from 17 residues. Trimming removed 6 bases from V and 0 bases from J, with 17 bases in between. In nucleotides, the CDR3 is TGTGCCAGCAGCTCCGATTCAGGGATTCCGAACACCGGGGAGCTGTTTTTT. This sequence encodes CASSSDSGIPNTGELFF.